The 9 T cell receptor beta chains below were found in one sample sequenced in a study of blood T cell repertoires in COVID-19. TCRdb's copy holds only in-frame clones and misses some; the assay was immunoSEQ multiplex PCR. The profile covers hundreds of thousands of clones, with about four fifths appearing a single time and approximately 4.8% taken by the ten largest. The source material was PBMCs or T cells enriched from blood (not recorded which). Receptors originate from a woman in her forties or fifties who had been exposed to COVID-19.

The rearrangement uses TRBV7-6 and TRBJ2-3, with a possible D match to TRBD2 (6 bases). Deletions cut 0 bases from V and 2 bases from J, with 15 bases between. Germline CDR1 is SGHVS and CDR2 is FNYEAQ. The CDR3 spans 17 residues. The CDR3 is CASSLAVGRTNTDTQYF. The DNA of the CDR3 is TGTGCCAGCAGCTTAGCGGTGGGGCGGACTAACACAGATACGCAGTATTTT. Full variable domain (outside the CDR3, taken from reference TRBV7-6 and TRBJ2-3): GAGVSQSPRYKVTKRGQDVALRCDPISGHVSLYWYRQALGQGPEFLTYFNYEAQQDKSGLPNDRFSAERPEGSISTLTIQRTEQRDSAMYRCASSLAVGRTNTDTQYFGPGTRLTVL.

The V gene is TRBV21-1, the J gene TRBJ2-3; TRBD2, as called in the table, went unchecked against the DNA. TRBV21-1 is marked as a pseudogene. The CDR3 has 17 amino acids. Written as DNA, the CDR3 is TGTGCCAGCCAGCAGTGGTCGGCTAGCGGGCGCACAGATACGCAGTATTTT. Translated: CASQQWSASGRTDTQYF.

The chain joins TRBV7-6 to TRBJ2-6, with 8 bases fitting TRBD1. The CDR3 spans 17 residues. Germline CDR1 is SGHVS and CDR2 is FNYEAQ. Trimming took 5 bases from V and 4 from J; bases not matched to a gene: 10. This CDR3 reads CASSPTQGAWGANVLTF. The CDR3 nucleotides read TGTGCCAGCAGCCCGACCCAGGGGGCGTGGGGGGCCAACGTCCTGACTTTC.

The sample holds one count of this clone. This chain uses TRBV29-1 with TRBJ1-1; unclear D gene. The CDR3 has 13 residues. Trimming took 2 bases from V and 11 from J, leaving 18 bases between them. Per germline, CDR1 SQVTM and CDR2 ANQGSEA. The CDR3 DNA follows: TGCAGCGTTGAAATGGCATCGGTGAGGTCGGCTTTCTTT. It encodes CSVEMASVRSAFF.

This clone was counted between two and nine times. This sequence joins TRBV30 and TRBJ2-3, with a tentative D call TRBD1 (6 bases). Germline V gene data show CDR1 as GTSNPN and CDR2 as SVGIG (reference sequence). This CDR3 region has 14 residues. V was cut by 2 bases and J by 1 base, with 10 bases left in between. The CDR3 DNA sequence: TGTGCCTGGAGTACAGGGATGGGCACAGATACGCAGTATTTT. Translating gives CAWSTGMGTDTQYF.

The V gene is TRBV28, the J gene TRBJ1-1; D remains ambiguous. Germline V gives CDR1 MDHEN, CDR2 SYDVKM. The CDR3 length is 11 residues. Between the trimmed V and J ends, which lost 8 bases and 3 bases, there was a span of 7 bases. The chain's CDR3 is CASLMYTEAFF. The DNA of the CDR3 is TGTGCCAGCCTAATGTACACTGAAGCTTTCTTT.

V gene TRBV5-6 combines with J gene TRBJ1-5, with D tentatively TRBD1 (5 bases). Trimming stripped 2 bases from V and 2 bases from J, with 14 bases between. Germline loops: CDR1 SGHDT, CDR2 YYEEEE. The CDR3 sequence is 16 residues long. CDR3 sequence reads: CASSLGAGAGNQPQHF. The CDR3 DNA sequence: TGTGCCAGCAGCTTAGGGGCGGGAGCGGGCAATCAGCCCCAGCATTTT.

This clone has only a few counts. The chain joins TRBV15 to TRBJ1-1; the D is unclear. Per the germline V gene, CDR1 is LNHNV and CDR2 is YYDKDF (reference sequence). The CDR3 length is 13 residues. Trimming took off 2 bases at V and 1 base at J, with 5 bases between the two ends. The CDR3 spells CATSRQENTEAFF. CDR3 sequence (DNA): TGTGCCACCAGCAGACAGGAGAACACTGAAGCTTTCTTT. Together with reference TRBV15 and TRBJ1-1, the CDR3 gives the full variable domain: DAMVIQNPRYQVTQFGKPVTLSCSQTLNHNVMYWYQQKSSQAPKLLFHYYDKDFNNEADTPDNFQSRRPNTSFCFLDIRSPGLGDTAMYLCATSRQENTEAFFGQGTRLTVV.

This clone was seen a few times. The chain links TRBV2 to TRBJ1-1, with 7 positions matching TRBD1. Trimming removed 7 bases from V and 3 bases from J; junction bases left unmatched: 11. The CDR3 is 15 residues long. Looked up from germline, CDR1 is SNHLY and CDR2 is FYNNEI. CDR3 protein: CASTPTGNVDTEAFF. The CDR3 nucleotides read TGTGCCAGCACTCCGACAGGGAATGTCGACACTGAAGCTTTCTTT.